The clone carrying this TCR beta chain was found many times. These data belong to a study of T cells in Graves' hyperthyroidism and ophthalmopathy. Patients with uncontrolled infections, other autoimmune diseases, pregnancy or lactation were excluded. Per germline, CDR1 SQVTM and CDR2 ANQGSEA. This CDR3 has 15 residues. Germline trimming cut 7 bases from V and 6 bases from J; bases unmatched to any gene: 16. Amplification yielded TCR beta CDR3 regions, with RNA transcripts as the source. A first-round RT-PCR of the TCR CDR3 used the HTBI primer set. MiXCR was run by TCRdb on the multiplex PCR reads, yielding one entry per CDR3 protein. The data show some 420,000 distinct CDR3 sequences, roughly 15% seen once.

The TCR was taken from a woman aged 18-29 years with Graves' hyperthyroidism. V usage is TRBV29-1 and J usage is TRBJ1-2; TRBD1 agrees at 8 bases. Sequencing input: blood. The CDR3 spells CSAMNIQGVFDGYTF. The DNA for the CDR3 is TGCAGCGCCATGAACATACAGGGGGTATTCGATGGCTACACCTTC.